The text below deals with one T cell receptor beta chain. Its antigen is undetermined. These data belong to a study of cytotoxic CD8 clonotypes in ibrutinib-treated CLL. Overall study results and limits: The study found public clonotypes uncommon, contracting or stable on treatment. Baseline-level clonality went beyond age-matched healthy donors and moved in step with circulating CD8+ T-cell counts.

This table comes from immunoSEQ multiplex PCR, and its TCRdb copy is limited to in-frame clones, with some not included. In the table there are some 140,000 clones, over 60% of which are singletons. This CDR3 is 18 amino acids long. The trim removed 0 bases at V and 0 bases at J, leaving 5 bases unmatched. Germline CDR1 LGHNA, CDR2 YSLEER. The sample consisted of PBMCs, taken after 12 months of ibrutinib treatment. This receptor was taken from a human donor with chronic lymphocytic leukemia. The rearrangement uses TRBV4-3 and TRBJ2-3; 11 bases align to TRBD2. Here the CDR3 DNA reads TGCGCCAGCAGCCAAGATCCGACTAGCGGGGCTAGCACAGATACGCAGTATTTT. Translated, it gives CASSQDPTSGASTDTQYF.